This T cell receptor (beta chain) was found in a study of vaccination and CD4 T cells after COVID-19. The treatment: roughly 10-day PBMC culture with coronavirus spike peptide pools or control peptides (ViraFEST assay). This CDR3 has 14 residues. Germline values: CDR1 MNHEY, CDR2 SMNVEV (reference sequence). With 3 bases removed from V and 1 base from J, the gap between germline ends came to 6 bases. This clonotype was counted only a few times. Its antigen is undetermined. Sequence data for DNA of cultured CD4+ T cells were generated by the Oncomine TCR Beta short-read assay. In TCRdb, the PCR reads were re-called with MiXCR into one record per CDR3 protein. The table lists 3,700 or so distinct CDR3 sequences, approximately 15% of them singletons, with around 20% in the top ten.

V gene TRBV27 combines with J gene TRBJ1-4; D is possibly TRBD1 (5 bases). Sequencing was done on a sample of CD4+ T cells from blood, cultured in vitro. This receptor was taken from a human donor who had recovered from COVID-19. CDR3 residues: CASSLRGTNEKLFF. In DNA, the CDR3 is TGTGCCAGCAGTTTGAGGGGAACTAATGAAAAACTGTTTTTT.